Listed below are T cell receptor beta chains from one sample, sequenced in a study of T cell responses to AZD1222 COVID-19 vaccine. Profiled with immunoSEQ multiplex PCR; TCRdb holds only in-frame clones, not every one. Altogether about 150,000 clones are present, approximately 92% being singletons, with the ten largest covering about 3.3%. The material was peripheral blood, obtained 28 days after the second AZD1222 dose. The receptors originated from an adult who received the AZD1222 COVID-19 vaccine. The CDR3 runs from the conserved cysteine through the conserved F or W. D genes are given only for firm matches. Expanded clones are given a class, and other clones once, few, many or no size at all.

size	J	D	V	CDR3	DNA
-	TRBJ2-7	-	TRBV7-9	CASSLAGQFYEQYF	TGTGCCAGCAGCTTAGCCGGACAGTTCTACGAGCAGTACTTC
-	TRBJ1-6	-	TRBV3-1/TRBV3-2	CASSQDFTGRGSPLHF	TGTGCCAGCAGCCAAGATTTTACAGGGCGAGGTTCACCCCTCCACTTT
-	TRBJ1-1	-	TRBV2	CASSGDWGNTEAFF	TGTGCCAGCAGTGGGGATTGGGGGAACACTGAAGCTTTCTTT
-	TRBJ2-5	-	TRBV3-1/TRBV3-2	CASSQGSGLEETQYF	TGTGCCAGCAGCCAAGGTTCGGGGCTTGAGGAGACCCAGTACTTC
-	TRBJ1-6	TRBD1	TRBV27	CASRKTGALYNSPLHF	TGTGCCAGCAGAAAGACAGGGGCCTTGTATAATTCACCCCTCCACTTT
-	TRBJ2-7	-	TRBV30	CAWSATDSEQYF	TGTGCCTGGAGTGCGACAGACTCCGAGCAGTACTTC
once	TRBJ1-2	-	TRBV2	CASVTTGTYGYTF	TGTGCCAGCGTAACCACCGGCACCTATGGCTACACCTTC
once	TRBJ2-7	TRBD2	TRBV27	CASSLRLAGPYEQYF	TGTGCCAGCAGTTTAAGGCTAGCGGGACCCTACGAGCAGTACTTC
-	TRBJ1-5	-	TRBV10-2	CASSYDEGQPQHF	TGCGCCAGCAGCTACGATGAGGGTCAGCCCCAGCATTTT
-	TRBJ2-1	TRBD1	TRBV15	CATSLGQTYNEQFF	TGTGCCACCAGCCTGGGACAGACCTACAATGAGCAGTTCTTC
-	TRBJ1-4	-	TRBV28	CASSLAAQHEKLFF	TGTGCCAGCAGTTTAGCGGCACAACATGAAAAACTGTTTTTT
once	TRBJ1-1	-	TRBV10-1	CASSAGQLMNTEAFF	TGCGCCAGCAGTGCCGGACAGCTGATGAACACTGAAGCTTTCTTT
-	TRBJ2-7	TRBD2	TRBV10-2	CASSGGYYEQYF	TGCGCCAGCTCGGGGGGGTACTACGAGCAGTACTTC
-	TRBJ1-5	-	TRBV7-9	CASSLGYQPQHF	TGTGCCAGCAGCTTAGGGTATCAGCCCCAGCATTTT
-	TRBJ2-1	TRBD2	TRBV28	CASSFVGREGLANEQFF	TGTGCCAGCAGTTTCGTAGGGCGGGAGGGCCTGGCCAATGAGCAGTTCTTC
-	TRBJ2-5	-	TRBV12-3/TRBV12-4	CASSLAGMETQYF	TGTGCCAGCAGTTTGGCCGGGATGGAGACCCAGTACTTC
-	TRBJ1-1	-	TRBV25-1	CASSDRYTEAFF	TGTGCCAGCAGTGACAGATACACTGAAGCTTTCTTT
-	TRBJ1-1	-	TRBV3-1/TRBV3-2	CASSQGVRDTEAFF	TGTGCCAGCAGCCAAGGGGTAAGGGACACTGAAGCTTTCTTT
-	TRBJ2-5	TRBD1	TRBV29-1	CSVGRGPETQYF	TGCAGCGTGGGCAGGGGGCCTGAGACCCAGTACTTC
-	TRBJ2-1	TRBD1	TRBV30	CAWSSARDSLHNEQFF	TGTGCCTGGAGCTCAGCCCGGGACAGTCTACACAATGAGCAGTTCTTC
-	TRBJ1-6	-	TRBV10-3	CAISDSPNSPLHF	TGTGCCATCAGTGACAGCCCCAATTCACCCCTCCACTTT
-	TRBJ2-1	-	TRBV4-1	CASSQMVAYNEQFF	TGCGCCAGCAGCCAAATGGTAGCCTACAATGAGCAGTTCTTC